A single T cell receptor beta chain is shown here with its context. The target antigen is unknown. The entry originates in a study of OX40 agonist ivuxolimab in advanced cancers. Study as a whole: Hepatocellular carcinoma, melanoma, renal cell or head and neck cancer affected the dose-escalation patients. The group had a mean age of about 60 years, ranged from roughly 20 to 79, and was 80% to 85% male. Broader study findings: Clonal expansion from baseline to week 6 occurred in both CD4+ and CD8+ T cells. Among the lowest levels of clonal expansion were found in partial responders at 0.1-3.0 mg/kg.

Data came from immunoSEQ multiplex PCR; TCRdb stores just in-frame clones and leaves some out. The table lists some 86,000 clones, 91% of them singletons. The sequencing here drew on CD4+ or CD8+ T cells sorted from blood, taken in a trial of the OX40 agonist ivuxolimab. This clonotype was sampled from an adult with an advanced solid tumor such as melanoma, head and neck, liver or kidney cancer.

CDR3 in DNA: TGCAGCGTTGAGACGGGTTCCTACGAGCAGTACTTC. Encoded protein: CSVETGSYEQYF. The chain is built from TRBV29-1 and TRBJ2-7; D is undetermined. In germline, CDR1 is SQVTM, CDR2 ANQGSEA. This CDR3 has 12 amino acids. Trimming stripped 3 bases from V and 1 base from J, with 7 bases between.